This T cell receptor beta chain was obtained from a study of blood T cell repertoires in COVID-19. The ends lost 5 bases at V and 7 bases at J; junction bases unmatched: 6. The germline V gene encodes CDR1 MDHEN and CDR2 SYDVKM. CDR3 size: 14 residues. Sequencing used immunoSEQ multiplex PCR; TCRdb keeps in-frame clones, though not all of them. Here the sample spans about 180,000 clones, 80% to 85% being singletons. The sequenced sample consisted of peripheral blood. This chain links TRBV28 with TRBJ2-2, with 8 bases identical to TRBD2. This TCR was recovered from a woman older than 75 with COVID-19, enrolled during active disease. CDR3 bases: TGTGCCAGCAGTCGGATAGCGGGACGCGGGGAGCTGTTTTTT. Amino acid sequence: CASSRIAGRGELFF. Together with reference TRBV28 and TRBJ2-2, the CDR3 gives the full variable domain: DVKVTQSSRYLVKRTGEKVFLECVQDMDHENMFWYRQDPGLGLRLIYFSYDVKMKEKGDIPEGYSVSREKKERFSLILESASTNQTSMYLCASSRIAGRGELFFGEGSRLTVL.